The rows below give T cell receptor beta chains drawn from one sample of a study of blood T cell repertoires in COVID-19. Sequenced by immunoSEQ multiplex PCR; TCRdb stores in-frame clones only, minus some. The table includes nearly 25,000 clones, about 72% detected once. The sample comprised peripheral blood. The receptors stem from a woman aged 80 or over with acute or convalescent COVID-19. The CDR3 runs from the conserved cysteine through the conserved F or W. Each record gives: D gene, V gene, clone size, J gene, CDR3 protein, CDR3 DNA. The D gene is left open where the match is weak. Clone sizes are given selectively: once, few, many, or a class where the clone is expanded.

TRBD1	TRBV10-3	.	TRBJ1-5	CATATDRGDQPQHF	TGTGCCACTGCTACGGACAGGGGCGATCAGCCCCAGCATTTT
TRBD1	TRBV7-2	.	TRBJ1-1	CASSLRGGGEAFF	TGTGCCAGCAGCTTACGAGGGGGCGGTGAAGCTTTCTTT
.	TRBV7-2	.	TRBJ2-2	CASSFRGGTGELFF	TGTGCCAGCAGCTTCCGAGGGGGCACCGGGGAGCTGTTTTTT
TRBD1	TRBV3-1/TRBV3-2	once	TRBJ1-6	CASSQGYRTGGYNSPLHF	TGTGCCAGCAGCCAAGGGTATCGAACAGGGGGGTATAATTCACCCCTCCACTTT
.	TRBV19	.	TRBJ1-2	CASTPVGVGSNGYTF	TGTGCCAGTACTCCAGTCGGGGTAGGTTCGAATGGCTACACCTTC
TRBD1	TRBV5-1	few	TRBJ1-1	CASSLGGTGNTEAFF	TGCGCCAGCAGCTTGGGCGGGACAGGGAACACTGAAGCTTTCTTT
.	TRBV5-1	.	TRBJ2-7	CASSRTATYEQYF	TGCGCCAGCAGCCGGACAGCTACTTACGAGCAGTACTTC
.	TRBV19	.	TRBJ1-6	CASSAVTGGNSPLHF	TGTGCCAGTAGTGCCGTGACAGGAGGTAATTCACCCCTCCACTTT
TRBD1	TRBV7-6	.	TRBJ1-2	CASSAGQGTVYGYTF	TGTGCCAGCAGCGCGGGACAGGGAACGGTCTATGGCTACACCTTC
TRBD1	TRBV30	few	TRBJ1-6	CASSQGVGSYNSPLHF	TGTGCCTCGAGCCAGGGGGTTGGGTCCTATAATTCACCCCTCCACTTT
.	TRBV1	.	TRBJ2-7	CTSSHPLGLRELEQYF	TGCACCAGCAGCCACCCGTTGGGTCTCCGGGAGCTCGAGCAGTACTTC
TRBD1	TRBV4-1	.	TRBJ1-4	CASSRTGGPNEKLFF	TGCGCCAGCAGCCGAACAGGGGGGCCTAATGAAAAACTGTTTTTT
.	TRBV7-3	.	TRBJ2-3	CASSLDRVSTDTQYF	TGTGCCAGCAGCTTAGATCGAGTTAGCACAGATACGCAGTATTTT
.	TRBV7-2	.	TRBJ2-7	CASSLGTTSGEQYF	TGTGCCAGCAGCTTAGGAACCACCTCAGGCGAGCAGTACTTC
.	TRBV15	.	TRBJ1-1	CATSRGGGLNTEAFF	TGTGCCACCAGCAGAGGGGGGGGATTGAACACTGAAGCTTTCTTT
.	TRBV7-3	.	TRBJ1-6	CASSPTAGSPLHF	TGTGCCAGCAGCCCCACCGCGGGATCACCCCTCCACTTT
.	TRBV4-3	.	TRBJ2-3	CASSQDLGGSTDTQYF	TGCGCCAGCAGCCAAGATCTGGGCGGGAGCACAGATACGCAGTATTTT
TRBD1	TRBV9	.	TRBJ2-2	CASRPDRGVTGELFF	TGTGCCAGCAGGCCGGACAGGGGGGTCACCGGGGAGCTGTTTTTT
TRBD1	TRBV7-2	few	TRBJ2-5	CASSGGTGQETQYF	TGTGCCAGCAGCGGCGGGACAGGACAAGAGACCCAGTACTTC
TRBD1	TRBV19	.	TRBJ2-2	CASGYRQGDGGELFF	TGTGCCAGTGGATACCGACAGGGGGATGGCGGGGAGCTGTTTTTT
TRBD1	TRBV7-3	many	TRBJ2-7	CASSLKAGGIYEQYF	TGTGCCAGCAGCTTAAAGGCAGGGGGTATCTACGAGCAGTACTTC
.	TRBV10-3	.	TRBJ2-1	CAISATRTSPVDEQFF	TGTGCCATCAGTGCGACCCGGACATCTCCTGTGGATGAGCAGTTCTTC
.	TRBV27	.	TRBJ2-1	CASSFQGSNYNEQFF	TGTGCCAGCAGTTTTCAGGGGTCAAATTACAATGAGCAGTTCTTC
.	TRBV19	.	TRBJ2-2	CASSAARTGELFF	TGTGCCAGTAGTGCCGCTAGGACCGGGGAGCTGTTTTTT
.	TRBV3-1/TRBV3-2	few	TRBJ2-3	CASSQQEQGGDTQYF	TGTGCCAGCAGCCAACAAGAGCAAGGCGGCGATACGCAGTATTTT
TRBD1	TRBV18	.	TRBJ1-2	CASSPDRGGYTF	TGTGCCAGCTCGCCGGACAGGGGAGGCTACACCTTC
.	TRBV6-5	.	TRBJ1-6	CASSYSAGIGNSPLHF	TGTGCCAGCAGTTACTCGGCGGGGATCGGTAATTCACCCCTCCACTTT
.	TRBV7-3	.	TRBJ1-3	CASSLTGGSGNTIYF	TGTGCCAGCAGCTTAACCGGGGGCTCTGGAAACACCATATATTTT
TRBD2	TRBV4-2	.	TRBJ2-7	CASSRSLAGTYEQYF	TGTGCCAGCAGCCGGTCATTAGCGGGGACCTACGAGCAGTACTTC
TRBD2	TRBV27	.	TRBJ2-2	CASSPRTSGRNGELFF	TGTGCCAGCAGTCCTCGGACTAGCGGGAGAAACGGGGAGCTGTTTTTT
.	TRBV10-3	.	TRBJ2-7	CATARLEGLKSYEQYF	TGTGCCACCGCCCGGTTGGAGGGGCTAAAGTCGTACGAGCAGTACTTC
TRBD2	TRBV6-5	.	TRBJ2-6	CARGGAVGANVLTF	TGTGCCCGCGGGGGGGCGGTCGGGGCCAACGTCCTGACTTTC
.	TRBV9	.	TRBJ2-3	CASSSARGTQYF	TGTGCCAGCAGCTCAGCTCGGGGTACGCAGTATTTT
.	TRBV6-5	.	TRBJ2-7	CASTQAGSYEQYF	TGTGCCAGCACCCAGGCAGGGTCCTACGAGCAGTACTTC
TRBD2	TRBV19	.	TRBJ2-7	CASAGGGRYEQYF	TGTGCCAGTGCGGGGGGAGGGCGCTACGAGCAGTACTTC
.	TRBV3-1/TRBV3-2	.	TRBJ2-7	CASSQGHEQYF	TGTGCCAGCAGCCAAGGGCACGAGCAGTACTTC
TRBD2	TRBV3-1/TRBV3-2	.	TRBJ2-1	CASSPLLAGDNEQFF	TGTGCCAGCAGCCCCCTACTAGCGGGAGACAATGAGCAGTTCTTC
.	TRBV6-6	.	TRBJ1-5	CASSPRGPASNQPQHF	TGTGCCAGCAGTCCACGAGGGCCTGCTAGCAATCAGCCCCAGCATTTT
TRBD1	TRBV18	.	TRBJ1-3	CASSPMTGISGNTIYF	TGTGCCAGCTCACCGATGACAGGGATCTCTGGAAACACCATATATTTT
.	TRBV7-2	.	TRBJ1-1	CASSLAAGDTEAFF	TGTGCCAGCAGCTTAGCTGCCGGGGACACTGAAGCTTTCTTT
TRBD1	TRBV18	.	TRBJ1-6	CASSPDRGNSPLHF	TGTGCCAGCTCCCCTGACAGGGGAAATTCACCCCTCCACTTT
.	TRBV21-1	.	TRBJ1-5	CASSDLTNQPQHF	TGTGCCAGCAGTGACTTAACCAATCAGCCCCAGCATTTT
.	TRBV27	many	TRBJ1-2	CASSPTGTPTYGYTF	TGTGCCAGCAGTCCAACCGGGACACCAACTTATGGCTACACCTTC
.	TRBV30	.	TRBJ1-2	CAWRRPGTSYGYTF	TGTGCCTGGAGGAGGCCTGGGACTTCCTATGGCTACACCTTC
TRBD1	TRBV2	.	TRBJ1-6	CARSGQDNSPLHF	TGTGCCAGATCGGGACAGGACAATTCACCCCTCCACTTT